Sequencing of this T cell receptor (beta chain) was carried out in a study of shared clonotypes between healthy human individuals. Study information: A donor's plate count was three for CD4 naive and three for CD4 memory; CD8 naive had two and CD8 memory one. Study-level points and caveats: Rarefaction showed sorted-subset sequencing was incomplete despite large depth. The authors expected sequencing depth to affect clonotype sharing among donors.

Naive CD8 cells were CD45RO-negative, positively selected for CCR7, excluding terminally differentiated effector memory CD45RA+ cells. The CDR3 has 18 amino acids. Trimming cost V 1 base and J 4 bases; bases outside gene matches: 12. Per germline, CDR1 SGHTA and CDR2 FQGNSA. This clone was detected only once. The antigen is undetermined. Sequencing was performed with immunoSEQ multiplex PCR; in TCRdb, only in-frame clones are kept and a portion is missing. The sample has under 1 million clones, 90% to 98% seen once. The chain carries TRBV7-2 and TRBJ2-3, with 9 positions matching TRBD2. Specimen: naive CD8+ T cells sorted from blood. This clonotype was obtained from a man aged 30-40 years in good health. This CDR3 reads CASSLDTSGLNWADTQYF. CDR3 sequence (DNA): TGTGCCAGCAGCTTAGACACTAGCGGGCTGAATTGGGCAGATACGCAGTATTTT.